The rows below give T cell receptor beta chains drawn from one sample of a study of cytomegalovirus exposure and HLA in healthy donors. Using immunoSEQ multiplex PCR, the repertoire was profiled, and TCRdb retains in-frame clones only, with some absent. Of 150,000 to 200,000 clones in the sample, about 80% were seen once. The sample was PBMCs. The receptors were gathered from a woman aged 25 to 45 in good health and CMV-seropositive. Both conserved end residues are part of each CDR3. Each record gives: V gene, D gene, J gene, clone size, CDR3 DNA, CDR3 protein. The D gene is left open where the match is weak. The size entry is marked missing in some rows and otherwise reads once, few, many or a size class.

>TRBV5-4|TRBD2|TRBJ2-7|.
TGTGCCAGCAGCAGAGGGGCGGGAGAGACACCCTACGAGCAGTACTTC
CASSRGAGETPYEQYF
>TRBV19|TRBD1|TRBJ1-5|.
TGTGCCAGTAGTACCCGGAGACAGGGACCCTCGAGCAATCAGCCCCAGCATTTT
CASSTRRQGPSSNQPQHF
>TRBV28|TRBD2|TRBJ2-1|.
TGTGCCAGCAGTGTCGGACTAGCCTACAATGAGCAGTTCTTC
CASSVGLAYNEQFF
>TRBV28|TRBD2|TRBJ2-5|.
TGTGCCAGCAGTTTATCGGCTAGCGGGCTAGAGACCCAGTACTTC
CASSLSASGLETQYF
>TRBV7-7|TRBD1|TRBJ2-5|once
TGTGCCAGCAGCCCCGGGGACAGGGGTAGGGAGACCCAGTACTTC
CASSPGDRGRETQYF
>TRBV7-2|.|TRBJ1-2|once
TGTGCCAGCAGCTTAAGTGGGGGCGGAGGATATGGCTACACCTTC
CASSLSGGGGYGYTF
>TRBV10-3|TRBD1|TRBJ2-3|.
TGTGCCATCAACCGAGGACAGGGACTCACAGATACGCAGTATTTT
CAINRGQGLTDTQYF
>TRBV25-1|.|TRBJ1-1|.
TGTGCCAGCAGTGAATACCCGACAGGCATGAACACTGAAGCTTTCTTT
CASSEYPTGMNTEAFF
>TRBV6-1|TRBD2|TRBJ2-3|.
TGTGCCAGCAGCTACCGGGAGGGCGGCACAGATACGCAGTATTTT
CASSYREGGTDTQYF
>TRBV7-9|.|TRBJ2-1|.
TGTTCCAGCAGCTCCGACAGGAATGAGCAGTTCTTC
CSSSSDRNEQFF
>TRBV7-2|TRBD2|TRBJ2-7|few
TGTGCCAGCAGCGGGGGGAGGGTCTACGAGCAGTACTTC
CASSGGRVYEQYF
>TRBV29-1|TRBD1|TRBJ1-1|.
TGCAGCGTTGGGCAAATCCAGGGGGCGCGAACTGAAGCTTTCTTT
CSVGQIQGARTEAFF
>TRBV6-6|TRBD1|TRBJ2-1|.
TGTGTCTCGGGAACCGGGACAGGGGGTGAGGATGAGCAGTTCTTC
CVSGTGTGGEDEQFF
>TRBV30|.|TRBJ1-1|.
TGTGCCGGGGGGGTGGGGACTGAAGCTTTCTTT
CAGGVGTEAFF
>TRBV6-5|TRBD1|TRBJ1-2|few
TGTGCCAGCAGTTACTTGACAGGGTACTTCGGCTACACCTTC
CASSYLTGYFGYTF
>TRBV5-1|TRBD2|TRBJ2-3|.
TGCGCCAGCAGCTTCCTAGCGGAGGCTGGAGATACGCAGTATTTT
CASSFLAEAGDTQYF
>TRBV6-5|.|TRBJ1-2|.
TGTGCCAGCAGCCCTCCTGGGCTCTATGGCTACACCTTC
CASSPPGLYGYTF
>TRBV13|.|TRBJ2-1|.
TGTGCCAGCAGCTTAGAGAGGGCGTTTAATGAGCAGTTCTTC
CASSLERAFNEQFF
>TRBV2|TRBD1|TRBJ1-5|.
TGTGCCAGCAGTACCCCCGGGACAGGTGATCGTTATAGCAATCAGCCCCAGCATTTT
CASSTPGTGDRYSNQPQHF
>TRBV2|TRBD1|TRBJ1-4|.
TGTGCCAGCAGTGGGACAGGGATGGGGGGTGAAAAACTGTTTTTT
CASSGTGMGGEKLFF
>TRBV7-6|TRBD1|TRBJ2-7|.
TGTGCCAGCAGCCGGACAGGTTCTGAATCCTACGAGCAGTACTTC
CASSRTGSESYEQYF
>TRBV4-3|.|TRBJ1-2|.
TGCGCCAGCAGCCAGGAGGAAGGGCAGGAGCGTGGCTACACCTTC
CASSQEEGQERGYTF
>TRBV4-3|TRBD1|TRBJ2-7|.
TGCGCCAGCAGCCTTGAGGTCGGACAGGCCTACGAGCAGTACTTC
CASSLEVGQAYEQYF
>TRBV6-1|.|TRBJ1-5|.
TGTGCCAGCAGTGCCGACCCCCCGGGGAGCAATCAGCCCCAGCATTTT
CASSADPPGSNQPQHF
>TRBV28|TRBD1|TRBJ1-4|.
TGTGCCAGCAGTTTAGTAGGACAGGGGGTTGAAAAACTGTTTTTT
CASSLVGQGVEKLFF